The rows below give T cell receptor beta chains drawn from one sample of a study of blood T cell repertoires in COVID-19. The method was immunoSEQ multiplex PCR; TCRdb's version includes in-frame clones alone and lacks a portion of them. The sample shows about 120,000 clones, 80% to 85% of them seen only once. The source material was PBMCs or T cells enriched from blood (not recorded which). These TCRs come from a young woman who had recovered from COVID-19. Both conserved end residues are part of each CDR3. D genes are given only for firm matches. Size is stated for part of the rows, as once, few or many counts, or as a class when the clone is expanded.

D: TRBD1; size: NA; J: TRBJ1-5; V: TRBV19; CDR3: CASRRPGTGNQPQHF; DNA: TGTGCCAGTCGACGTCCCGGGACAGGGAATCAGCCCCAGCATTTT
D: NA; size: NA; J: TRBJ2-1; V: TRBV28; CDR3: CASSLRVDEQFF; DNA: TGTGCCAGCAGTTTACGGGTCGATGAGCAGTTCTTC
D: TRBD1; size: NA; J: TRBJ2-7; V: TRBV11-2; CDR3: CASSLGTGEGYEQYF; DNA: TGTGCCAGCAGCTTAGGGACAGGGGAGGGCTACGAGCAGTACTTC
D: TRBD1; size: NA; J: TRBJ1-1; V: TRBV19; CDR3: CASSIQGTVNTEAFF; DNA: TGTGCCAGTAGTATTCAGGGGACAGTGAACACTGAAGCTTTCTTT
D: TRBD2; size: few; J: TRBJ2-7; V: TRBV4-2; CDR3: CASSQGQLAGVDEQYF; DNA: TGTGCCAGCAGCCAAGGCCAACTAGCGGGAGTCGACGAGCAGTACTTC
D: NA; size: NA; J: TRBJ2-7; V: TRBV28; CDR3: CASRSQGREQYF; DNA: TGTGCCAGCAGATCGCAGGGTCGCGAGCAGTACTTC
D: TRBD1; size: NA; J: TRBJ1-2; V: TRBV6-5; CDR3: CASSYSGRGAGYTF; DNA: TGTGCCAGCAGTTACTCTGGCAGGGGGGCTGGCTACACCTTC
D: NA; size: NA; J: TRBJ2-7; V: TRBV6-2/TRBV6-3; CDR3: CASSYPEGRSSYEQYF; DNA: TGTGCCAGCAGTTATCCCGAGGGTAGGAGCTCCTACGAGCAGTACTTC
D: TRBD1; size: once; J: TRBJ1-1; V: TRBV28; CDR3: CASSPDRALDKNTEAFF; DNA: TGTGCCAGCAGTCCGGACAGGGCCCTCGACAAGAACACTGAAGCTTTCTTT
D: TRBD1; size: NA; J: TRBJ1-2; V: TRBV28; CDR3: CASRSPGQGYGYTF; DNA: TGTGCCAGCAGGTCACCGGGACAGGGATATGGCTACACCTTC
D: NA; size: NA; J: TRBJ2-3; V: TRBV7-9; CDR3: CASSLGAPAGNQGTQYF; DNA: TGTGCCAGCAGCTTAGGGGCGCCGGCAGGGAACCAGGGTACGCAGTATTTT
D: NA; size: NA; J: TRBJ2-3; V: TRBV28; CDR3: CATRPGHSTDTQYF; DNA: TGTGCCACGCGACCGGGACACAGCACAGATACGCAGTATTTT
D: TRBD2; size: NA; J: TRBJ2-1; V: TRBV28; CDR3: CASSLWTSGRGEQFF; DNA: TGTGCCAGCAGTTTATGGACTAGCGGGAGAGGTGAGCAGTTCTTC
D: TRBD1; size: NA; J: TRBJ2-7; V: TRBV30; CDR3: CAWSTQDRGLSEQYF; DNA: TGTGCCTGGAGTACCCAGGACAGGGGGCTCTCCGAGCAGTACTTC
D: TRBD2; size: NA; J: TRBJ2-1; V: TRBV7-9; CDR3: CASRLGLAGNEQFF; DNA: TGTGCCAGCCGATTGGGACTAGCGGGTAATGAGCAGTTCTTC
D: NA; size: NA; J: TRBJ1-6; V: TRBV3-1/TRBV3-2; CDR3: CASSQVSGISPLHF; DNA: TGTGCCAGCAGCCAAGTGTCGGGGATCTCACCCCTCCACTTT
D: NA; size: NA; J: TRBJ1-5; V: TRBV21-1; CDR3: CASSKVCVNSNQPQHF; DNA: TGTGCCAGCAGCAAGGTATGCGTTAACAGCAATCAGCCCCAGCATTTT
D: TRBD1; size: NA; J: TRBJ1-1; V: TRBV7-9; CDR3: CASSLGTGLTVEAFF; DNA: TGTGCCAGCAGCTTAGGGACAGGGCTCACCGTTGAAGCTTTCTTT
D: NA; size: NA; J: TRBJ2-5; V: TRBV14; CDR3: CASSQGLWGTQYF; DNA: TGTGCCAGCAGCCAGGGACTTTGGGGGACCCAGTACTTC
D: TRBD1; size: NA; J: TRBJ2-3; V: TRBV7-3; CDR3: CASSPRTGGSDTQYF; DNA: TGTGCCAGCAGCCCACGGACAGGGGGCTCAGATACGCAGTATTTT
D: NA; size: NA; J: TRBJ2-7; V: TRBV10-3; CDR3: CATGSLLSSYEQYF; DNA: TGTGCCACCGGGAGCCTCCTGAGCTCCTACGAGCAGTACTTC
D: NA; size: NA; J: TRBJ1-3; V: TRBV7-2; CDR3: CASSLTWGTTGNTIYF; DNA: TGTGCCAGCAGCTTAACTTGGGGCACCACCGGAAACACCATATATTTT
D: NA; size: NA; J: TRBJ1-1; V: TRBV29-1; CDR3: CSVLRAASEAFF; DNA: TGCAGCGTCCTTCGAGCGGCGAGCGAAGCTTTCTTT
D: NA; size: NA; J: TRBJ2-1; V: TRBV4-3; CDR3: CASSPLAYNEQFF; DNA: TGCGCCAGCAGCCCTTTAGCTTACAATGAGCAGTTCTTC
D: TRBD2; size: NA; J: TRBJ2-3; V: TRBV4-2; CDR3: CASSQVGRASTDTQYF; DNA: TGTGCCAGCAGCCAAGTTGGGAGGGCCAGTACAGATACGCAGTATTTT
D: NA; size: NA; J: TRBJ2-1; V: TRBV5-4; CDR3: CASSLGTPKQFF; DNA: TGTGCCAGCAGTTTAGGGACTCCAAAACAGTTCTTC
D: TRBD2; size: NA; J: TRBJ2-1; V: TRBV13; CDR3: CASRSSGAGYEQFF; DNA: TGTGCCAGCAGATCTAGCGGGGCGGGTTATGAGCAGTTCTTC
D: NA; size: once; J: TRBJ1-6; V: TRBV11-3; CDR3: CASSLEVSSYNSPLHF; DNA: TGTGCCAGCAGCTTAGAGGTGAGCTCCTATAATTCACCCCTCCACTTT
D: NA; size: NA; J: TRBJ2-7; V: TRBV18; CDR3: CASSGGRGYEQYF; DNA: TGTGCCAGCTCTGGCGGTCGGGGCTACGAGCAGTACTTC
D: NA; size: NA; J: TRBJ1-2; V: TRBV28; CDR3: CASSRSSAKANYGYTF; DNA: TGTGCCAGCAGCCGATCGAGCGCCAAAGCTAACTATGGCTACACCTTC
D: TRBD2; size: NA; J: TRBJ2-7; V: TRBV7-2; CDR3: CASSWTSGTIYEQYF; DNA: TGTGCCAGCAGCTGGACTAGCGGGACGATCTACGAGCAGTACTTC
D: TRBD1; size: NA; J: TRBJ2-1; V: TRBV19; CDR3: CASNSGTGPYNEQFF; DNA: TGTGCCAGTAACTCCGGGACAGGGCCCTACAATGAGCAGTTCTTC
D: NA; size: NA; J: TRBJ1-1; V: TRBV18; CDR3: CASSSGTEAFF; DNA: TGTGCCAGCTCCAGCGGGACTGAAGCTTTCTTT
D: NA; size: NA; J: TRBJ1-2; V: TRBV6-5; CDR3: CAFRREGDYGYTF; DNA: TGTGCCTTCCGTAGGGAAGGGGACTATGGCTACACCTTC
D: TRBD1; size: NA; J: TRBJ2-7; V: TRBV5-1; CDR3: CASSTDRGPLEQYF; DNA: TGCGCCAGCAGCACTGACAGGGGGCCGCTCGAGCAGTACTTC
D: TRBD2; size: NA; J: TRBJ2-2; V: TRBV7-3; CDR3: CASSLGLGLAGPHTGELFF; DNA: TGTGCCAGCAGCTTAGGTCTGGGGCTAGCGGGACCGCACACCGGGGAGCTGTTTTTT
D: TRBD2; size: NA; J: TRBJ2-3; V: TRBV7-7; CDR3: CASSPTSGRTDTQYF; DNA: TGTGCTAGCAGCCCGACTAGCGGGAGGACAGATACGCAGTATTTT
D: TRBD1; size: NA; J: TRBJ1-1; V: TRBV20-1; CDR3: CSASAGGTEAFF; DNA: TGCAGTGCTAGTGCAGGGGGCACTGAAGCTTTCTTT
D: NA; size: NA; J: TRBJ1-5; V: TRBV19; CDR3: CASNGNSNQPQHF; DNA: TGTGCCAGTAACGGGAATAGCAATCAGCCCCAGCATTTT
D: TRBD1; size: NA; J: TRBJ1-1; V: TRBV6-5; CDR3: CASPGTGMNTEAFF; DNA: TGTGCCAGTCCCGGGACAGGTATGAACACTGAAGCTTTCTTT
D: TRBD1; size: once; J: TRBJ2-7; V: TRBV29-1; CDR3: CSVGRQGEQYF; DNA: TGCAGCGTTGGTCGACAGGGCGAGCAGTACTTC
D: NA; size: NA; J: TRBJ1-6; V: TRBV5-1; CDR3: CASSLGPGAGSPLHF; DNA: TGCGCCAGCAGCTTGGGTCCAGGGGCAGGTTCACCCCTCCACTTT
D: TRBD1; size: once; J: TRBJ2-7; V: TRBV6-2/TRBV6-3; CDR3: CASSPDRGLDEQYF; DNA: TGTGCCAGCAGCCCGGACAGGGGGCTAGACGAGCAGTACTTC
D: NA; size: NA; J: TRBJ1-3; V: TRBV7-8; CDR3: CASRRGAGNTIYF; DNA: TGTGCCAGCAGACGGGGGGCCGGAAACACCATATATTTT
D: TRBD2; size: NA; J: TRBJ2-5; V: TRBV9; CDR3: CASSPVPSSAGDGETQYF; DNA: TGTGCCAGCAGCCCCGTACCCTCTTCAGCGGGAGATGGGGAGACCCAGTACTTC
D: NA; size: NA; J: TRBJ2-7; V: TRBV20-1; CDR3: CSASTTGYEQYF; DNA: TGCAGTGCTAGTACCACAGGCTACGAGCAGTACTTC
D: TRBD1; size: NA; J: TRBJ1-4; V: TRBV27; CDR3: CASRRGGTGERLFF; DNA: TGTGCCAGCAGACGAGGGGGAACAGGGGAAAGACTGTTTTTT
D: TRBD1; size: NA; J: TRBJ2-5; V: TRBV10-2; CDR3: CASSEEIAQGAETQYF; DNA: TGCGCCAGCAGCGAGGAGATCGCACAGGGGGCAGAGACCCAGTACTTC
D: NA; size: NA; J: TRBJ2-7; V: TRBV11-2; CDR3: CASSAWVTGRGEQYF; DNA: TGTGCCAGCAGCGCTTGGGTGACAGGTCGGGGCGAGCAGTACTTC
D: TRBD2; size: NA; J: TRBJ2-1; V: TRBV4-2; CDR3: CASSQGRTSVLEQFF; DNA: TGTGCCAGCAGCCAAGGTCGGACTAGCGTACTAGAGCAGTTCTTC
D: TRBD1; size: once; J: TRBJ2-3; V: TRBV28; CDR3: CASSLTGTGGTDTQYF; DNA: TGTGCCAGCAGTTTAACCGGGACAGGGGGCACAGATACGCAGTATTTT
D: TRBD1; size: NA; J: TRBJ1-5; V: TRBV28; CDR3: CASSSLTGGNQPQHF; DNA: TGTGCCAGCAGTTCCCTGACAGGGGGCAATCAGCCCCAGCATTTT
D: TRBD2; size: NA; J: TRBJ2-3; V: TRBV5-4; CDR3: CASSSGGDTQYF; DNA: TGTGCCAGCAGCTCGGGAGGAGATACGCAGTATTTT
D: TRBD1; size: NA; J: TRBJ2-5; V: TRBV18; CDR3: CASSPTGTGGSQYF; DNA: TGTGCCAGCTCGCCTACCGGGACAGGGGGGTCCCAGTACTTC
D: NA; size: NA; J: TRBJ1-6; V: TRBV5-1; CDR3: CASSLAGLRYNSPLHF; DNA: TGCGCCAGCAGCTTGGCAGGGCTTCGGTATAATTCACCCCTCCACTTT